The 25 T cell receptor beta chains in this list originate from one sample, sequenced in a study of cytomegalovirus exposure and HLA in healthy donors. Some clones are missing from TCRdb's copy, which holds only in-frame ones; the method was immunoSEQ multiplex PCR. The table records some 150,000 clones, about 86% of them present only once. The sample comprised PBMCs. Source of these receptors: a man aged 18 to 35 in good health and CMV-seropositive.

The chain combines TRBV6-1 with TRBJ2-3, with 11 bases identical to TRBD1. Germline CDR1 and CDR2: MNHNS and SASEGT. After removal of 0 bases from V and 6 bases from J, the junction contained 11 bases not matched to a gene. This CDR3 spans 18 amino acids. The CDR3 is CASSEAPWTGGTKDTQYF. The CDR3 coding sequence is TGTGCCAGCAGTGAAGCCCCCTGGACAGGGGGCACTAAGGATACGCAGTATTTT.

The chain combines TRBV6-9 with TRBJ1-1; D might be TRBD1 (6 bases). The CDR3 has 15 amino acids. V was trimmed by 5 bases and J by 0 bases, leaving 13 bases between them. Looked up from germline, CDR1 is MNHGY and CDR2 is SVAAGI. In DNA form, the CDR3 reads TGTGCCAGCAGTCCCAGGGGCAGACTGAACACTGAAGCTTTCTTT. It yields the protein CASSPRGRLNTEAFF.

V usage is TRBV7-2 and J usage is TRBJ2-3; 9 bases line up with TRBD2. The CDR3 is made up of 15 amino acids. Germline V CDR1 and CDR2: SGHTA, FQGNSA. V trimming: 3 bases; J trimming: 2 bases; junction bases outside the gene matches: 3. The CDR3 here is CASSLTSGATDTQYF. The DNA of the CDR3 is TGTGCCAGCAGCTTGACTAGCGGCGCCACAGATACGCAGTATTTT.

The chain joins TRBV11-2 to TRBJ2-7; D is uncertain. The CDR3 runs 14 residues. Germline assignment: CDR1 SGHAT and CDR2 FQNNGV. The ends were cut back, 4 bases at V and 3 bases at J, with 13 bases in the middle. Here the CDR3 reads CASSSRAEDYEQYF. In DNA form, the CDR3 reads TGTGCCAGCAGCTCCCGTGCAGAAGACTACGAGCAGTACTTC.

The chain carries TRBV7-7 and TRBJ1-4; 9 bases match TRBD1. V gave up 5 bases and J gave up 1 base; unmatched junction bases: 11. This CDR3 is built from 18 residues. Germline CDR1 SSHAT, CDR2 FNYEAQ (reference sequence). Written as DNA, the CDR3 is TGTGCCAGCAGCCCCGGGACAGGGAGGGGGCAAACTAATGAAAAACTGTTTTTT. Its translation: CASSPGTGRGQTNEKLFF.

In its sample, this clone was seen once. V usage is TRBV4-1 and J usage is TRBJ2-1; 9 bases match TRBD1. The CDR3 runs 16 residues. With V trimmed by 5 bases and J by 4 bases, 9 bases remained unmatched. CDR1 is MGHRA and CDR2 is YSYEKL in the germline V gene. This chain's CDR3 is CASSGPGTGLYNEQFF. For the CDR3, the DNA is TGCGCCAGCAGCGGGCCGGGGACAGGGCTGTACAATGAGCAGTTCTTC.

J is TRBJ1-2 and V is TRBV18, with a weak D call TRBD1 (5 bases). V was clipped by 2 bases and J by 5 bases, with 12 bases between them. The CDR3 contains 14 residues. Germline lookup yields CDR1 KGHSH and CDR2 LQKENI. CDR3 in amino acids: CASSPSPGEYGYTF. The DNA of the CDR3 is TGTGCCAGCTCACCATCACCGGGGGAATATGGCTACACCTTC.

The J gene is TRBJ2-7, the V gene TRBV19; 7 nucleotides match TRBD1. J was trimmed by 4 bases and V by 6 bases; bases with no gene match: 9. The CDR3 covers 14 residues. Germline CDR1 reads LNHDA; CDR2 reads SQIVND (reference sequence). The CDR3 sequence is CASRPGQSYYEQYF. The CDR3 nucleotides read TGTGCCAGTAGACCGGGACAGTCCTATTACGAGCAGTACTTC. The full variable domain, completed using reference TRBV19 and TRBJ2-7, is DGGITQSPKYLFRKEGQNVTLSCEQNLNHDAMYWYRQDPGQGLRLIYYSQIVNDFQKGDIAEGYSVSREKKESFPLTVTSAQKNPTAFYLCASRPGQSYYEQYFGPGTRLTVT.

This clone occurred a few times. Other nucleotide sequences from this sample produce the same CDR3. V and J are TRBV5-1 and TRBJ2-7; D is ambiguous. Germline V CDR1 and CDR2: SGHRS, YFSETQ. Trimming removed 2 bases from V and 3 bases from J, with 6 bases in between. The length of the CDR3 is 12 residues. CDR3 bases: TGCGCCAGCAGCTTTACGGGCTACGAGCAGTACTTC. As protein: CASSFTGYEQYF.

The rearrangement joins TRBV7-2 to TRBJ2-5; the match to TRBD2 covers 13 bases. The CDR3 sequence is 17 residues long. J gave up 5 bases and V 3 bases, and 9 bases lay outside the gene matches. Germline V gene lookup returns CDR1 SGHTA and CDR2 FQGNSA. The CDR3 DNA follows: TGTGCCAGCAGCTTCGCCTGGACTAGCGGGAGTGGTGAGACCCAGTACTTC. It is translated as CASSFAWTSGSGETQYF. The full variable domain, in which reference TRBV7-2 and TRBJ2-5 provide the parts outside the CDR3, is GAGVSQSPSNKVTEKGKDVELRCDPISGHTALYWYRQSLGQGLEFLIYFQGNSAPDKSGLPSDRFSAERTGGSVSTLTIQRTQQEDSAVYLCASSFAWTSGSGETQYFGPGTRLLVL.

V usage is TRBV5-6 and J usage is TRBJ1-1; TRBD1 matches at 7 bases. V was pared by 4 bases and J by 0 bases, with 3 bases of the junction left unmatched. The CDR3 totals 14 residues. Per germline, CDR1 SGHDT and CDR2 YYEEEE. CDR3 sequence: CASSQGQLNTEAFF. CDR3 in DNA: TGTGCCAGCAGCCAGGGACAGTTGAACACTGAAGCTTTCTTT.

This chain uses TRBV7-8 with TRBJ2-2; TRBD2 matches at 10 bases. The V gene end was trimmed by 2 bases and the J gene end by 4 bases; junction bases not matched to a gene: 10. Germline CDR1 and CDR2: SGHVS and FQNEAQ. This CDR3 comprises 18 residues. The CDR3, as DNA: TGTGCCAGCAGCTTAAGGGTAGTAGCGGGAGGTGGCACCGGGGAGCTGTTTTTT. Its translation is CASSLRVVAGGGTGELFF.

The V call is TRBV28, the J call TRBJ2-2, with 9 bases identical to TRBD1. Trimming took 7 bases from V and 3 from J; bases not matched to a gene: 9. The CDR3 is 16 residues long. The germline gives CDR1 MDHEN, CDR2 SYDVKM. CDR3 in amino acids: CASIPAGTGYTGELFF. Written as DNA, the CDR3 is TGTGCCAGCATCCCAGCGGGGACAGGGTACACCGGGGAGCTGTTTTTT.

The V gene is TRBV2, the J gene TRBJ2-5; D perhaps matches TRBD1 (6 bases). V was trimmed by 7 bases and J by 3 bases, leaving 12 bases between them. The length of the CDR3 is 13 residues. Germline V gene sequence: CDR1 SNHLY, CDR2 FYNNEI. In nucleotides, the CDR3 is TGTGCCAGCATTCCTACAGGGAAAGAGACCCAGTACTTC. It translates to CASIPTGKETQYF.

In this sample, this clone turned up a few times. The V and J genes are TRBV2 and TRBJ1-6; D is unresolved. V was trimmed by 5 bases and J by 8 bases, leaving 10 bases between them. The germline V gene encodes CDR1 SNHLY and CDR2 FYNNEI. CDR3 length equals 13 residues. The CDR3 is CASSSRLDSPLHF. For the CDR3, the DNA is TGTGCCAGCAGTTCCCGACTGGATTCACCCCTCCACTTT. The variable domain in full, with the rest retrieved from reference TRBV2 and TRBJ1-6, is EPEVTQTPSHQVTQMGQEVILRCVPISNHLYFYWYRQILGQKVEFLVSFYNNEISEKSEIFDDQFSVERPDGSNFTLKIRSTKLEDSAMYFCASSSRLDSPLHFGNGTRLTVT.

The chain carries TRBV27 and TRBJ1-5; tentatively, D is TRBD1 (6 bases). The length of the CDR3 is 16 residues. Deletions cut 1 base from V and 2 bases from J, with 12 bases between. CDR1 and CDR2 from the germline V gene are MNHEY and SMNVEV (reference sequence). The CDR3 loop is CASSLWGGLGNQPQHF. The CDR3, as DNA: TGTGCCAGCAGTTTATGGGGGGGGCTAGGCAATCAGCCCCAGCATTTT.

The chain employs TRBV5-1 and TRBJ1-2; 12 nucleotides line up with TRBD1. Germline trimming cut 1 base from V and 2 bases from J; bases unmatched to any gene: 9. The CDR3 is 18 residues long. Germline CDR1 is SGHRS and CDR2 is YFSETQ. CDR3 in amino acids: CASSLPEGQGALNYGYTF. CDR3 bases: TGCGCCAGCAGCTTGCCAGAGGGACAGGGGGCGCTGAACTATGGCTACACCTTC.

This chain joins TRBV6-5 and TRBJ1-1; weak D call: TRBD1 (6 bases). V was clipped by 7 bases and J by 8 bases, with 14 bases between them. From germline, CDR1 is MNHEY and CDR2 SVGAGI. The CDR3 length is 12 residues. CDR3 in DNA: TGTGCCAGCAACTCCATAGACAGGGAAGCTTTCTTT. Translated, it gives CASNSIDREAFF.

The rearrangement joins TRBV18 to TRBJ1-2; 7 nucleotides line up with TRBD1. This CDR3 spans 15 amino acids. Trimming at V came to 3 bases and at J to 4 bases, leaving 8 bases not matched to a gene. CDR1 and CDR2 (germline): KGHSH, LQKENI. The CDR3 DNA reads TGTGCCAGCTCACCGCGGACAGGCCCGAGCTATGGCTACACCTTC. Translating it yields CASSPRTGPSYGYTF.

This clone was picked up one time. The V call is TRBV15, the J call TRBJ2-7; a weak D match, TRBD2 (6 bases). Germline CDR1 and CDR2: LNHNV and YYDKDF (reference sequence). V was cut by 4 bases and J by 0 bases, with 13 bases left in between. This CDR3 has 15 amino acids. As DNA, the CDR3 is TGTGCCACCAGCATCCGGGGGAAAGGCTCCTACGAGCAGTACTTC. This codes for CATSIRGKGSYEQYF.

The CDR3 region has the DNA TGTGCCAGCAGCTTGACAGGGGGGCCCTCTGGGGCCAACGTCCTGACTTTC. Protein: CASSLTGGPSGANVLTF. The chain employs TRBV7-3 and TRBJ2-6, with 9 bases aligning to TRBD1. This CDR3 is built from 17 residues. Germline CDR1 SGHTA, CDR2 FQGTGA. The J segment lost 0 bases and the V segment lost 3 bases, leaving 3 bases of the junction unmatched.

The chain combines TRBV9 with TRBJ2-1, with D unresolved. CDR1 and CDR2 (germline): SGDLS, YYNGEE. The CDR3 contains 14 residues. V lost 5 bases and J 1 base, leaving 10 bases between the germline ends. The CDR3 region is CASSADSSYNEQFF. CDR3 sequence (DNA): TGTGCCAGCAGTGCCGACTCATCCTACAATGAGCAGTTCTTC.

The chain combines TRBV25-1 with TRBJ2-3, with 8 bases that match TRBD2. V lost 6 bases to trimming and J lost 5 bases; unmatched junction nucleotides: 4. CDR3 length: 13 residues. From germline, CDR1 is MGHDK and CDR2 SYGVNS. This CDR3 reads CASRGGGIDTQYF. In nucleotides, the CDR3 is TGTGCCAGCAGGGGCGGGGGGATAGATACGCAGTATTTT.

The chain is built from TRBV7-2 and TRBJ2-7; weak D call: TRBD2 (5 bases). In germline, CDR1 is SGHTA, CDR2 FQGNSA. V lost 5 bases, J lost 0 bases, and 11 bases lay in between. The CDR3 contains 14 residues. CDR3 in DNA: TGTGCCAGCAGCCCGGACTGGAGCTCCTACGAGCAGTACTTC. Residues: CASSPDWSSYEQYF.

For the CDR3, the DNA is TGTGCCAGCAGCCAGGACAGGGGAGGTTCCTACAATGAGCAGTTCTTC. Translation gives CASSQDRGGSYNEQFF. The J gene is TRBJ2-1, the V gene TRBV6-6; 9 bases line up with TRBD1. The V and J ends lost 6 bases and 1 base, in that order; junction bases with no gene match: 7. CDR3 length: 16 amino acids. Germline-derived CDR1 and CDR2 are MNHNY and SVGAGI (reference sequence).